The rows below give T cell receptor beta chains drawn from one sample of a study of blood T cell repertoires in COVID-19. Profiled with immunoSEQ multiplex PCR; TCRdb holds only in-frame clones, not every one. The sample yields 120,000 or so clones, approximately 80% seen once. Sequencing was done on a sample of peripheral blood. The receptors were gathered from a human donor in a cohort sampled during active COVID-19. Each CDR3 is given with its conserved first and last residue. Clone size is shown for a subset of rows, as once, few, many or a class of expanded clone.

CASSLGGAKTDTQYF TRBV13 15 TRBJ2-3 few
CSVEGGNMNTEAFF TRBV29-1 14 TRBJ1-1 NA
CASSARRGRETQYF TRBV5-1 14 TRBJ2-5 once
CATSDFKGGTDTQYF TRBV24-1 15 TRBJ2-3 NA
CASSLAGGDTIYF TRBV5-1 13 TRBJ1-3 NA
CASSPGRRGPSSTDTQYF TRBV11-2 18 TRBJ2-3 NA
CASSGRSGGYTF TRBV19 12 TRBJ1-2 few
CASLSGGARETQYF TRBV2 14 TRBJ2-5 NA
CASATGTYNEQFF TRBV6-5 13 TRBJ2-1 NA
CASSMGLQEPLHF TRBV7-2 13 TRBJ1-6 NA
CASTTTGTAYEQYF TRBV28 14 TRBJ2-7 NA
CASSIGDRGNTEAFF TRBV19 15 TRBJ1-1 NA
CASSATPGVGYEQYF TRBV9 15 TRBJ2-7 NA
CASTNSGNTIYF TRBV6-6 12 TRBJ1-3 NA
CASSQDTAGRETQYF TRBV3-1/TRBV3-2 15 TRBJ2-5 NA
CASLRVQGASKNEQYF TRBV2 16 TRBJ2-7 NA
CASSVELARMGTGELFF TRBV9 17 TRBJ2-2 once
CASRGTGRREQYF TRBV5-1 13 TRBJ2-7 NA
CASSVWETEAFF TRBV2 12 TRBJ1-1 NA
CASSYYPRTNTGELFF TRBV6-9 16 TRBJ2-2 NA
CASSLSQRRDNYGYTF TRBV5-5 16 TRBJ1-2 NA
CASRKPDRGETQYF TRBV7-2 14 TRBJ2-5 NA
CASSRARTGGTGELFF TRBV4-3 16 TRBJ2-2 NA
CASSRSLGGFSSYEQYF TRBV5-1 17 TRBJ2-7 NA
CASSQGGRARGYTF TRBV14 14 TRBJ1-2 NA
CASSRLGNTEAFF TRBV7-9 13 TRBJ1-1 NA
CASSEPGRPLGAFF TRBV6-1 14 TRBJ2-7 once
CASSRGQGYEQYF TRBV9 13 TRBJ2-7 NA
CASSSRVGIYEQYF TRBV19 14 TRBJ2-7 NA
CASSLDSGGKGDF TRBV7-2 13 TRBJ2-7 NA
CASSVWDRDQPQHF TRBV7-2 14 TRBJ1-5 NA